The clone carrying this T cell receptor (beta chain) was counted between two and nine times. Its antigen is still unknown. This sample stems from a study of OX40 agonist ivuxolimab in advanced cancers. Study details: Ivuxolimab, an antibody acting as an agonist of OX40 (CD134), was used to treat patients.

Study outcomes and limitations: The study found among the lowest clonal expansion in partial responders at 0.1-3.0 mg/kg.

The CDR3 runs 15 residues. V was clipped by 6 bases and J by 0 bases, with 12 bases between them. Germline V gives CDR1 MNHEY, CDR2 SMNVEV (reference sequence). The method was immunoSEQ multiplex PCR; TCRdb's version includes in-frame clones alone and lacks a portion of them. The data show around 25,000 clones, more than 75% seen once. The sample in question was CD4+ or CD8+ T cells sorted from blood, obtained in a trial of the OX40 agonist ivuxolimab. The chain joins TRBV27 to TRBJ1-3; a possible D gene is TRBD1 (5 bases). The sequence was collected from an adult with an advanced solid tumor such as melanoma, head and neck, liver or kidney cancer. The CDR3 region has the DNA TGTGCCAGCAGCCTGCGGGGGAGCTCTGGAAACACCATATATTTT. Translated, it gives CASSLRGSSGNTIYF.